This TCR beta chain was captured in a study of T cells expressing NK-cell markers. Overall study context: Seven of the eight sequenced donors were classified as HCMV-seropositive, and one was classified as seronegative.

With respect to this clonotype: Antigen specificity is unknown.

The study's findings and limits: Dominant NKG2C+ clonotypes accounted for about 1.0-8% of CD8+ T cells in about six donors.

Beta-chain TCR cDNA was generated via 5'RACE template switching with UMIs. TCRdb reworked the 5' RACE reads into one entry per CDR3 protein, no DNA. Its table records some 450,000 distinct CDR3 sequences. The receptor's source is a woman between 18 and 75 years old in good health. The sample consisted of blood T cells: a sorted CD56 or NKG2C T cell subset, CD4+ or CD8+ T cells, or bulk PBMC T cells (not recorded which).

The CDR3 here is CASSQVSNTEAFF. The chain uses TRBV4-3 and TRBJ1-1. The germline V gene has CDR1 LGHNA and CDR2 YSLEER. The CDR3 sequence is 13 residues long.